A selection of T cell receptor beta chains follows, all from one sample in a study of blood T cell repertoires in COVID-19. Libraries were prepared by immunoSEQ multiplex PCR; TCRdb keeps only in-frame clonotypes and omits some of them. The sample carries roughly 60,000 clones, around 85% recorded once. The sequenced material came from peripheral blood. The receptors derive from a human donor in a cohort sampled during active COVID-19. CDR3s include the opening cysteine and the closing phenylalanine or tryptophan. The order of the fields is D gene, J gene, V gene, clone size, CDR3 DNA, CDR3 protein. The D gene is left open where the match is weak. Size is omitted from some rows. Given values are once, few, many or a class for expanded clones.

d_call: -
j_call: TRBJ1-1
v_call: TRBV7-3
clone_size: -
cdr3_nt: TGTGCCAGCAGCTTCCAGGGAGGGGACACTGAAGCTTTCTTT
cdr3_aa: CASSFQGGDTEAFF

d_call: TRBD1
j_call: TRBJ2-5
v_call: TRBV30
clone_size: -
cdr3_nt: TGTGCCTGGAGTGCACCGGGACAGGGCCAAGAGACCCAGTACTTC
cdr3_aa: CAWSAPGQGQETQYF

d_call: -
j_call: TRBJ1-5
v_call: TRBV19
clone_size: -
cdr3_nt: TGTGCCAGTAGTAAACTCGGACTAAATCAGCCCCAGCATTTT
cdr3_aa: CASSKLGLNQPQHF

d_call: TRBD1
j_call: TRBJ1-1
v_call: TRBV5-1
clone_size: -
cdr3_nt: TGCGCCAGCAGCTGGGGACAGGGGGCGAACACTGAAGCTTTCTTT
cdr3_aa: CASSWGQGANTEAFF

d_call: -
j_call: TRBJ2-5
v_call: TRBV7-2
clone_size: -
cdr3_nt: TGTGCCAGCAGCCGGACTCTACCCGGGGAGACCCAGTACTTC
cdr3_aa: CASSRTLPGETQYF

d_call: TRBD2
j_call: TRBJ2-3
v_call: TRBV4-1
clone_size: -
cdr3_nt: TGCGCCAGCAGCCAAGATCCCCCGGGAGGGTCAGATACGCAGTATTTT
cdr3_aa: CASSQDPPGGSDTQYF

d_call: TRBD2
j_call: TRBJ2-1
v_call: TRBV29-1
clone_size: -
cdr3_nt: TGCAGCGTTACCGGGGACTATTCGTACAATGAGCAGTTCTTC
cdr3_aa: CSVTGDYSYNEQFF

d_call: -
j_call: TRBJ2-5
v_call: TRBV2
clone_size: -
cdr3_nt: TGTGCCAGCAGCGGCCCCGGGTCGGAGACCCAGTACTTC
cdr3_aa: CASSGPGSETQYF

d_call: -
j_call: TRBJ1-1
v_call: TRBV9
clone_size: -
cdr3_nt: TGTGCCAGCAGCGAAGGGACTTCTCCCGCCACTGAAGCTTTCTTT
cdr3_aa: CASSEGTSPATEAFF

d_call: -
j_call: TRBJ2-1
v_call: TRBV24-1
clone_size: -
cdr3_nt: TGTGCCACCAGTGATTTCGGGCGGGACAATGAGCAGTTCTTC
cdr3_aa: CATSDFGRDNEQFF

d_call: TRBD1
j_call: TRBJ1-1
v_call: TRBV18
clone_size: -
cdr3_nt: TGTGCCAGCTCACCTTCACAGGGGAGAGGTACTGAAGCTTTCTTT
cdr3_aa: CASSPSQGRGTEAFF

d_call: -
j_call: TRBJ2-2
v_call: TRBV3-1/TRBV3-2
clone_size: -
cdr3_nt: TGTGCCAGCAGCCAGGGGGCGGGCACCGGGGAGCTGTTTTTT
cdr3_aa: CASSQGAGTGELFF

d_call: TRBD1
j_call: TRBJ2-7
v_call: TRBV19
clone_size: -
cdr3_nt: TGTGCCAGTAGTTTACAGGGGGGACCTTACGAGCAGTACTTC
cdr3_aa: CASSLQGGPYEQYF

d_call: TRBD1
j_call: TRBJ2-7
v_call: TRBV30
clone_size: -
cdr3_nt: TGTGCCCTACGGACAGGGAGCTACGAGCAGTACTTC
cdr3_aa: CALRTGSYEQYF

d_call: -
j_call: TRBJ2-7
v_call: TRBV5-1
clone_size: -
cdr3_nt: TGCGCCAGCAGCTTGGCGGGATCACAGCGCTACGAGCAGTACTTC
cdr3_aa: CASSLAGSQRYEQYF

d_call: TRBD2
j_call: TRBJ2-7
v_call: TRBV3-1/TRBV3-2
clone_size: -
cdr3_nt: TGTGCCAGCAGCCAAGGTGGCACTAGCGCCTACGAGCAGTACTTC
cdr3_aa: CASSQGGTSAYEQYF

d_call: -
j_call: TRBJ1-6
v_call: TRBV5-1
clone_size: -
cdr3_nt: TGCGCCAGCAGCTTGGATGGGACACGCAATTCACCCCTCCACTTT
cdr3_aa: CASSLDGTRNSPLHF

d_call: TRBD2
j_call: TRBJ2-3
v_call: TRBV3-1/TRBV3-2
clone_size: -
cdr3_nt: TGTGCCAGCAGCCCCCTCCTATCCTTAGCGGGAGGGACAGATACGCAGTATTTT
cdr3_aa: CASSPLLSLAGGTDTQYF

d_call: TRBD1
j_call: TRBJ1-1
v_call: TRBV28
clone_size: -
cdr3_nt: TGTGCCAGCAGTTTATGGCGACAGGGGTGGAACACTGAAGCTTTCTTT
cdr3_aa: CASSLWRQGWNTEAFF

d_call: -
j_call: TRBJ2-7
v_call: TRBV4-1
clone_size: -
cdr3_nt: TGCGCCAGCAGCCAGTTGATCTATCCCTACGAGCAGTACTTC
cdr3_aa: CASSQLIYPYEQYF

d_call: TRBD1
j_call: TRBJ2-7
v_call: TRBV6-5
clone_size: -
cdr3_nt: TGTGCCAGCCGAAGTTTCCAGGGACAGGCCTACGAGCAGTACTTC
cdr3_aa: CASRSFQGQAYEQYF

d_call: -
j_call: TRBJ1-1
v_call: TRBV4-3
clone_size: -
cdr3_nt: TGCGCCAGCAGCCAAGATCTTGGACACGCGGCTTTCTTT
cdr3_aa: CASSQDLGHAAFF

d_call: TRBD2
j_call: TRBJ2-4
v_call: TRBV3-1/TRBV3-2
clone_size: once
cdr3_nt: TGTGCCAGCAGCCAGGGGAGGGGCCGTGTCGTTCAGTACTTC
cdr3_aa: CASSQGRGRVVQYF

d_call: -
j_call: TRBJ2-2
v_call: TRBV20-1
clone_size: few
cdr3_nt: TGCAGTGCCAGTCGACAGGTCGGGGAGCTGTTTTTT
cdr3_aa: CSASRQVGELFF

d_call: TRBD1
j_call: TRBJ1-1
v_call: TRBV11-2
clone_size: -
cdr3_nt: TGTGCCAGCAGCTCCGACAGGGGGAACACTGAAGCTTTCTTT
cdr3_aa: CASSSDRGNTEAFF

d_call: -
j_call: TRBJ1-2
v_call: TRBV7-8
clone_size: -
cdr3_nt: TGTGCCAGCAGCTTAGAATTAGCCGTTCGGGGCTACACCTTC
cdr3_aa: CASSLELAVRGYTF

d_call: -
j_call: TRBJ2-7
v_call: TRBV11-2
clone_size: once
cdr3_nt: TGTGCCAGTTCGACTAGGGGTCTCCACTACGAGCAGTACTTC
cdr3_aa: CASSTRGLHYEQYF

d_call: -
j_call: TRBJ1-1
v_call: TRBV4-3
clone_size: -
cdr3_nt: TGCGCCAGCAGCCAAGGATCAGGCGTGAACACTGAAGCTTTCTTT
cdr3_aa: CASSQGSGVNTEAFF

d_call: -
j_call: TRBJ2-5
v_call: TRBV6-1
clone_size: -
cdr3_nt: TGTGCCAGCAGTGAAGGGCCCTCGGAGTCAGAGACCCAGTACTTC
cdr3_aa: CASSEGPSESETQYF

d_call: -
j_call: TRBJ2-7
v_call: TRBV14
clone_size: -
cdr3_nt: TGTGCCAGCAGCCCCTCCTCCTACGAGCAGTACTTC
cdr3_aa: CASSPSSYEQYF

d_call: TRBD2
j_call: TRBJ2-7
v_call: TRBV10-3
clone_size: -
cdr3_nt: TGTGCCATCAAACTAGCGGGAGGGGACGAGCAGTACTTC
cdr3_aa: CAIKLAGGDEQYF

d_call: -
j_call: TRBJ1-1
v_call: TRBV7-8
clone_size: -
cdr3_nt: TGTGCCAGCAGCTCTCCCGGGAACACTGAAGCTTTCTTT
cdr3_aa: CASSSPGNTEAFF

d_call: -
j_call: TRBJ2-5
v_call: TRBV19
clone_size: -
cdr3_nt: TGTGCCAGTAGTATAGATCTCGAGACCCAGTACTTC
cdr3_aa: CASSIDLETQYF

d_call: -
j_call: TRBJ2-1
v_call: TRBV7-2
clone_size: -
cdr3_nt: TGTGCCAGCAGCTTAGTACCCAGCAATGAGCAGTTCTTC
cdr3_aa: CASSLVPSNEQFF

d_call: TRBD1
j_call: TRBJ2-2
v_call: TRBV5-1
clone_size: -
cdr3_nt: TGCGCCAGCAGGAAGGGACAGTATAGCACCGGGGAGCTGTTTTTT
cdr3_aa: CASRKGQYSTGELFF

d_call: -
j_call: TRBJ2-3
v_call: TRBV9
clone_size: once
cdr3_nt: TGTGCCAGCAGCGTAGCTCCTAGCACAGATACGCAGTATTTT
cdr3_aa: CASSVAPSTDTQYF

d_call: TRBD2
j_call: TRBJ2-3
v_call: TRBV5-1
clone_size: once
cdr3_nt: TGCGCCAGCAGCTTGTCTAGCGGGAGGTCAGATACGCAGTATTTT
cdr3_aa: CASSLSSGRSDTQYF

d_call: TRBD2
j_call: TRBJ2-4
v_call: TRBV7-2
clone_size: -
cdr3_nt: TGTGCCAGCAGCTTAGTTGTTGGCGGGAGGGTTGGGGCCAAAAACATTCAGTACTTC
cdr3_aa: CASSLVVGGRVGAKNIQYF

d_call: -
j_call: TRBJ1-3
v_call: TRBV10-3
clone_size: few
cdr3_nt: TGTGCCACGGGCGGGGGTTTTGGAAACACCATATATTTT
cdr3_aa: CATGGGFGNTIYF

d_call: -
j_call: TRBJ2-3
v_call: TRBV9
clone_size: -
cdr3_nt: TGTGCCAGCAGCGGTAGCTCATATACGCAGTATTTT
cdr3_aa: CASSGSSYTQYF

d_call: -
j_call: TRBJ1-3
v_call: TRBV11-3
clone_size: -
cdr3_nt: TGTGCCAGCAGCTTAGATCGCGGAGGCTCTGGAAACACCATATATTTT
cdr3_aa: CASSLDRGGSGNTIYF

d_call: -
j_call: TRBJ2-1
v_call: TRBV9
clone_size: -
cdr3_nt: TGTGCCAGCAGCGTAGATGGGTTAGGGGTCTACAATGAGCAGTTCTTC
cdr3_aa: CASSVDGLGVYNEQFF